This T cell receptor beta chain appears in the sequencing data of a study of shared clonotypes between healthy human individuals. V lost 2 bases to trimming and J lost 2 bases, with 9 bases between them. Per the germline V gene, CDR1 is MGHRA and CDR2 is YSYEKL. The CDR3 length is 14 residues. The naive CD8 subset, CD45RO-negative cells positively selected for CCR7, excluded terminally differentiated effector memory CD45RA+ cells. The table came from immunoSEQ multiplex PCR; TCRdb's copy has only in-frame clones and leaves some out. Of roughly 770,000 clones in the sample, around 96% were seen once. Sequenced: naive CD8+ T cells sorted from blood. V usage is TRBV4-1 and J usage is TRBJ1-1; the D gene is possibly TRBD1 (6 bases). The receptor's source is a man aged 30 to 45 in good health. The CDR3 region has the DNA TGCGCCAGCAGCCAATTGACAGGAAACACTGAAGCTTTCTTT. It codes for CASSQLTGNTEAFF.